This T cell receptor (beta chain) stems from a study of T cells after yellow fever vaccination. Across the study: Libraries from low-cell-number fractions were prepared with the SMART-Seq v4 Ultra Low Input RNA kit. Study-level points and caveats: Peak timing came faster in the weaker secondary response, day 5 versus 15.

A few counts support this clonotype. Its antigen is currently unknown. V gave up 4 bases and J gave up 4 bases; unmatched junction bases: 2. In germline, CDR1 is MGHRA, CDR2 YSYEKL. CDR3 length equals 14 residues. TCRdb reprocessed the 5' RACE reads with MiXCR, giving one entry per CDR3 protein. The sample has around 350,000 distinct CDR3 sequences, 6.2% seen once; the top ten hold approximately 15%. This specimen was PBMCs, taken 5 days after the yellow fever booster vaccination. This receptor was taken from a man in his thirties or forties who received the YFV17D yellow fever vaccine. V usage is TRBV4-1 and J usage is TRBJ2-3; TRBD2 matches at 10 bases. CDR3 residues: CASSPSGSPDTQYF. Written as DNA, the CDR3 is TGCGCCAGCAGCCCTAGCGGGAGTCCAGATACGCAGTATTTT.